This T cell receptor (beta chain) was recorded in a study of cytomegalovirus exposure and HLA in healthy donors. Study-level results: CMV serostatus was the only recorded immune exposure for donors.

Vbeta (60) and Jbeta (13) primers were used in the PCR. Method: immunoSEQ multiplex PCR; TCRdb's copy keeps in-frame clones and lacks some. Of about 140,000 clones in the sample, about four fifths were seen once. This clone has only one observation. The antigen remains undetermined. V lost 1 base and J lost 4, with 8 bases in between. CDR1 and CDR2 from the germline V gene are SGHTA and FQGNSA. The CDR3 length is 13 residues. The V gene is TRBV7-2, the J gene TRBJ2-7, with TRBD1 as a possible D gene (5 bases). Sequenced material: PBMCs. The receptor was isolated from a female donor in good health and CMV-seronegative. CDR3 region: CASSLGQKYEQYF. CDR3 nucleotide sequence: TGTGCCAGCAGCTTAGGACAGAAATACGAGCAGTACTTC.